This T cell receptor beta chain was recovered during a study of T cells in Graves' hyperthyroidism and ophthalmopathy (dated by TCRdb to the late 2010s). Looking at the study overall: To identify TCR V-J signatures that set the groups apart, the researchers used a discovery cohort of 100 patients, made up of under 45 with Graves' ophthalmopathy and 57 with stable Graves' hyperthyroidism. Whether ophthalmopathy could be predicted prospectively was tested in an independent validation cohort made up of approximately 19 hyperthyroidism patients plus 17 patients who later progressed to ophthalmopathy. After blood sampling, hyperthyroidism patients were treated with methimazole at a starting dose of 30 mg daily, and ophthalmopathy patients were treated with high-dose intravenous methylprednisolone. In addition, the study compared T-cell repertoires in thyroid tissue and in blood from five or six Graves' hyperthyroidism patients. The roughly 90 discovery patients were divided at random into training and test sets in a 7:3 ratio. The paper reports TCR Vbeta CDR3 sequencing of 140 or so peripheral blood samples: around 45 ophthalmopathy, approximately 74 hyperthyroidism and around 17 progressor patients.

The study excluded patients with uncontrolled infections, other autoimmune diseases, pregnancy or lactation. Clinical symptoms, serum thyroxine and TRAb, thyroid ultrasound, and orbital computed tomography formed the basis for the diagnoses. Trizol reagent was used to extract total RNA, and RNA quality was then checked on an Agilent 2100 Bioanalyzer. At the junction V is shortened by 3 bases and J by 5 bases; bases outside the gene matches: 6. The germline V gene (reference sequence) yields SEHNR for CDR1 and FQNEAQ for CDR2. The CDR3 holds 16 amino acids from the cysteine to the phenylalanine. Solely the CDR3 DNA is kept, with 48 bases framed from the first base. This clonotype was picked up a small number of times. What antigen it recognizes has not been identified. Base quality data are lacking; no much larger clone is found one base away. Amplification of TCR beta CDR3 regions was carried out from RNA transcripts. The TCR CDR3 was subjected to a first round of RT-PCR using the HTBI primer set and the Qiagen OneStep RT-PCR kit. Libraries were constructed in a second round of multiplex PCR, after which size selection and purification were performed. Sequencing of the libraries was done on an Illumina HiSeq2000 using paired-end 100 bp reads. Turning to the authors' computational methods: SOAPnuke was used to process the raw data, removing reads that contained adapters or uncalled bases, had a mean Phred below 15, or lacked an exact match to the constant primer or identifier. High-quality paired reads were merged using COPE v1.2.5, and each unique nucleotide sequence was defined as a clonotype. MiTCR v1.1 was used to align the clonotypes against IMGT TRBV, TRBD and TRBJ reference segments. Only V-J combinations with frequency above 0.0001, covering 99.2% of repertoires, were analysed. The TCS score was defined as the ratio of F50 (clonal expansion) to E x V (chaos), calculated using BLOSUM62-based TCRdist between CDR3 peptides within each V-J. Welch's t-statistics and random forest reduced several hundred V-J features to 13, which were used in a naive Bayes classifier (R e1071). Thyroid-blood repertoire similarity was quantified with the Morisita-Horn index. The raw public data were reprocessed by TCRdb itself: fastp quality trimming at Q25, MiXCR clonotype calling, in-frame beta chains only. When rows share a CDR3 protein, they turn into one entry using the most common DNA and genes. These V and J calls are TCRdb output, not the study's own analysis. The sample records roughly 500,000 distinct CDR3 sequences, 35% to 55% of which are singletons. The leading ten clones occupy around 17% of the sample.

The full study reports these points: In validation, the model predicted progression to ophthalmopathy with 55% to 71% sensitivity and less than 75% specificity, a median of approximately 6.5 months before onset. Most expanded thyroid clonotypes (frequency above 0.001) were also detected in blood, a finding suggesting that blood repertoires may reflect thyroid immune responses. Sample size was not statistically predetermined, and blinding of investigators to group allocation was not performed. Ophthalmopathy was separated from stable hyperthyroidism by a 13 V-J signature model, with over 85% sensitivity and about 81% specificity obtained in cross-validation and 80%/75% obtained in testing.

Recombination linked TRBV7-9 to TRBJ2-1, and 11 junction bases match TRBD2. The receptor's source is an adult woman with Graves' disease, either hyperthyroidism or ophthalmopathy (not recorded which). Sequenced input: peripheral blood or thyroid tissue (not recorded which). The CDR3 corresponds to CASSFSIAGGNNEQFF. In nucleotides, the sequence is TGTGCCAGCAGCTTTTCGATAGCGGGAGGGAACAATGAGCAGTTCTTC.